The 13 T cell receptor beta chains below all came from one sample that was sequenced in a study of control samples from healthy donors and cancer patients. The repertoire was sequenced with immunoSEQ multiplex PCR; TCRdb's copy has only in-frame clones and lacks some. The top ten clones hold roughly 3.1% of a sample with 130,000 to 150,000 clones, about 91% of them seen once. Source material: blood. The receptor set was obtained from a man between 25 and 39 years old in good health.

This sequence joins TRBV7-2 and TRBJ2-1; 10 nucleotides align to TRBD2. Per the germline V gene, CDR1 is SGHTA and CDR2 is FQGNSA. Trimming cost V 5 bases and J 4 bases; bases outside gene matches: 2. This CDR3 is 14 amino acids long. This chain's CDR3 is CASSPTSGYNEQFF. Written as DNA, the CDR3 is TGTGCCAGCAGCCCGACTAGCGGGTACAATGAGCAGTTCTTC. The complete variable domain, with remaining parts taken from reference TRBV7-2 and TRBJ2-1, reads GAGVSQSPSNKVTEKGKDVELRCDPISGHTALYWYRQSLGQGLEFLIYFQGNSAPDKSGLPSDRFSAERTGGSVSTLTIQRTQQEDSAVYLCASSPTSGYNEQFFGPGTRLTVL.

CDR3 DNA: TGTGCCAGCAGAAGGACAGGGCAACACAATGAGCAGTTCTTC. Its translation is CASRRTGQHNEQFF. The chain joins TRBV2 to TRBJ2-1; 8 positions match TRBD1. The CDR3 has 14 residues. Germline V gene lookup returns CDR1 SNHLY and CDR2 FYNNEI. V shed 6 bases, J shed 5 bases, and the junction held 6 bases outside the gene matches. Full variable domain (outside the CDR3, taken from reference TRBV2 and TRBJ2-1): EPEVTQTPSHQVTQMGQEVILRCVPISNHLYFYWYRQILGQKVEFLVSFYNNEISEKSEIFDDQFSVERPDGSNFTLKIRSTKLEDSAMYFCASRRTGQHNEQFFGPGTRLTVL.

The chain combines TRBV18 with TRBJ2-2; 7 positions match TRBD1. With 4 bases clipped from V and 2 bases from J, the junction kept 7 bases outside the gene matches. This CDR3 has 16 residues. The germline CDR1 and CDR2 sequences are KGHSH and LQKENI. The CDR3 DNA reads TGTGCCAGCTCACTGACCCGGGACAGAAACACCGGGGAGCTGTTTTTT. Its translation is CASSLTRDRNTGELFF.

This sequence joins TRBV11-2 and TRBJ2-3; tentatively, D is TRBD2 (5 bases). V was pared by 0 bases and J by 3 bases, with 7 bases between. Per germline, CDR1 SGHAT and CDR2 FQNNGV. The CDR3 is 14 amino acids. The CDR3 DNA reads TGTGCCAGCAGCTTAGACCCGGGGACAGATACGCAGTATTTT. This translates into CASSLDPGTDTQYF.

This clone showed up just once. The genes are TRBV11-2 and TRBJ2-2, with 10 bases matching TRBD1. CDR1 is SGHAT and CDR2 is FQNNGV in the germline V gene. V was pared by 5 bases and J by 6 bases, with 3 bases of the junction left unmatched. This CDR3 is built from 14 residues. CDR3 in amino acids: CASSPGQGAGELFF. The CDR3 DNA reads as TGTGCCAGCAGCCCCGGACAGGGGGCCGGGGAGCTGTTTTTT.

The J gene is TRBJ2-3, the V gene TRBV25-1, with D perhaps matching TRBD1 (5 bases). The CDR3 consists of 14 residues. V was pared by 8 bases and J by 1 base, with 13 bases between. Germline CDR1 reads MGHDK; CDR2 reads SYGVNS. CDR3 amino acids: CASAEDRRTDTQYF. CDR3 nucleotides: TGTGCCAGCGCGGAAGACAGACGCACAGATACGCAGTATTTT.

The rearrangement uses TRBV4-1 and TRBJ1-4, with D maybe TRBD1 (5 bases). Germline CDR1 and CDR2: MGHRA and YSYEKL. The CDR3 consists of 13 residues. Trimming stripped 2 bases from V and 8 bases from J, with 9 bases between. For the CDR3, the DNA is TGCGCCAGCAGCCAATGGGGGGACGAAAAACTGTTTTTT. It translates to CASSQWGDEKLFF.

The chain is built from TRBV11-2 and TRBJ2-7, with D perhaps matching TRBD2 (6 bases). V lost 5 bases and J lost 0, with 11 bases in between. CDR1 and CDR2 from the germline V gene are SGHAT and FQNNGV. The CDR3 contains 14 residues. CDR3 DNA sequence: TGTGCCAGCAGCGCAGCGGGTTACTCCTACGAGCAGTACTTC. Its protein is CASSAAGYSYEQYF.

The V and J genes are TRBV6-5 and TRBJ1-2; 7 bases align to TRBD1. The CDR3 sequence is 15 residues long. Trimming took 5 bases from V and 5 from J; bases not matched to a gene: 11. Per germline, CDR1 MNHEY and CDR2 SVGAGI. The CDR3 reads CASSTRQGLGYGYTF. The DNA of the CDR3 is TGTGCCAGCAGTACACGACAGGGCTTAGGATATGGCTACACCTTC.

This chain links TRBV6-1 with TRBJ2-1; 7 bases are shared with TRBD1. The CDR3 extends over 16 amino acids. Per germline, CDR1 MNHNS and CDR2 SASEGT. The ends lost 4 bases at V and 8 bases at J; junction bases unmatched: 14. The CDR3 DNA is TGTGCCAGCAGTGCAACAGGGGCGACAATACACCATGAGCAGTTCTTC. Encoded protein: CASSATGATIHHEQFF.

This chain links TRBV25-1 with TRBJ2-4; D unresolved. The V and J ends lost 2 bases and 7 bases respectively, with 12 bases between them. The CDR3 runs to 14 residues. Looked up from germline, CDR1 is MGHDK and CDR2 is SYGVNS. The CDR3 sequence is CASSEEGPPNIQYF. As DNA, the CDR3 is TGTGCCAGCAGTGAAGAAGGTCCACCGAACATTCAGTACTTC.

The chain uses TRBV7-9 and TRBJ1-2; no definite D call. Germline V gene lookup returns CDR1 SEHNR and CDR2 FQNEAQ (reference sequence). This CDR3 spans 14 amino acids. The germline V and J ends were trimmed by 1 base and 2 bases, with 8 bases remaining between them. CDR3 bases: TGTGCCAGCAGCTTAGGACTGCTGAACTATGGCTACACCTTC. Amino acids: CASSLGLLNYGYTF.

The V gene is TRBV5-8, the J gene TRBJ2-7; TRBD1 agrees at 10 bases. The CDR3 sequence is 15 residues long. In germline, CDR1 is SGHTS, CDR2 YDEGEE. V was clipped by 5 bases and J by 1 base; unmatched bases: 6. The CDR3, as DNA: TGTGCCAGCAGTACTGACAGGGGGCAGTCCTACGAGCAGTACTTC. Its protein is CASSTDRGQSYEQYF.